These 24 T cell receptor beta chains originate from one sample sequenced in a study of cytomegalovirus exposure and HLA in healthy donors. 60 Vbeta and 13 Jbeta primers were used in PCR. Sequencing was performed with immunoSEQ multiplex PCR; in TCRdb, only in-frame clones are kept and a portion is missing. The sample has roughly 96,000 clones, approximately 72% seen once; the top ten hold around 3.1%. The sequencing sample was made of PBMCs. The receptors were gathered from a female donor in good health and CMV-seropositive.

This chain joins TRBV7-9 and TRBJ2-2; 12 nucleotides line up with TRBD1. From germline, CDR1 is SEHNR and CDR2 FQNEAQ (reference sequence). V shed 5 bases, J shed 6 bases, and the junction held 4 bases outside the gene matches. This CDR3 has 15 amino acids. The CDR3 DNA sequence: TGTGCCAGCAGCGCCGGGACAGGGGGCCCCGGGGAGCTGTTTTTT. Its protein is CASSAGTGGPGELFF.

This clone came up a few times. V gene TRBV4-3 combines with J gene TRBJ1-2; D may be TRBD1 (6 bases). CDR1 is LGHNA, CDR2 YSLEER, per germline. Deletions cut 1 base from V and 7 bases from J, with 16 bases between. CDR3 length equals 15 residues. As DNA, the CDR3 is TGCGCCAGCAGCCAAGTAGTCCGGACAGACACTGGCTACACCTTC. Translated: CASSQVVRTDTGYTF.

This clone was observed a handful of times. The CDR3: CASSQGGGRGNEQFF. The CDR3, as DNA: TGTGCCAGCAGCCAAGGGGGCGGGAGGGGCAATGAGCAGTTCTTC. The gene calls are TRBV7-6 and TRBJ2-1; 9 bases are a match to TRBD2. Germline CDR1 is SGHVS and CDR2 is FNYEAQ. V gave up 5 bases and J gave up 6 bases; unmatched junction bases: 8. The length of the CDR3 is 15 residues. Full variable domain (rest looked up from reference TRBV7-6 and TRBJ2-1): GAGVSQSPRYKVTKRGQDVALRCDPISGHVSLYWYRQALGQGPEFLTYFNYEAQQDKSGLPNDRFSAERPEGSISTLTIQRTEQRDSAMYRCASSQGGGRGNEQFFGPGTRLTVL.

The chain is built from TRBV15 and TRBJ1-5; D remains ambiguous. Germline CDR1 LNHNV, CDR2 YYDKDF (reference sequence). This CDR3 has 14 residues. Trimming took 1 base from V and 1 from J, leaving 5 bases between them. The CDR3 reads CATSRAESNQPQHF. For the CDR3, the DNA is TGTGCCACCAGCAGAGCAGAAAGCAATCAGCCCCAGCATTTT.

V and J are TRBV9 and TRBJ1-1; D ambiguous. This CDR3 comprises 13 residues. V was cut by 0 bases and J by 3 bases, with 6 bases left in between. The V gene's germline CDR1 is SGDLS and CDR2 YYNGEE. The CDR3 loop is CASSVARDTEAFF. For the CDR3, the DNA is TGTGCCAGCAGCGTAGCTCGGGACACTGAAGCTTTCTTT.

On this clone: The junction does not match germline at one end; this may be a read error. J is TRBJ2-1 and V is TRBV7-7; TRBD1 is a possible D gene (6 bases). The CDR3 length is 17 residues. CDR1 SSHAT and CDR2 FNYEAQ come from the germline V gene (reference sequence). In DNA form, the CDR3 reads TGTGCTAGCAGCCAACTACCTACAGGGTACGGGAACAATGAGCAGTTCTTC. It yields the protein CASSQLPTGYGNNEQFF.

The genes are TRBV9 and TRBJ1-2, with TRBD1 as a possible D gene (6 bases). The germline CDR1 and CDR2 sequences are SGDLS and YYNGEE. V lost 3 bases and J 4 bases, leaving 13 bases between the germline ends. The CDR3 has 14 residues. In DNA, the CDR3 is TGTGCCAGCAGCGGAACCGGGACAACCTATGGCTACACCTTC. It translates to CASSGTGTTYGYTF.

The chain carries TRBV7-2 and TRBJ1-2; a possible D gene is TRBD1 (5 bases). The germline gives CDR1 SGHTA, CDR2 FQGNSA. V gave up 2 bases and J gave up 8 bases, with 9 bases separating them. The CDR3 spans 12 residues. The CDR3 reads CASSLRGFGYTF. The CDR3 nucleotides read TGTGCCAGCAGCTTAAGGGGCTTCGGCTACACCTTC.

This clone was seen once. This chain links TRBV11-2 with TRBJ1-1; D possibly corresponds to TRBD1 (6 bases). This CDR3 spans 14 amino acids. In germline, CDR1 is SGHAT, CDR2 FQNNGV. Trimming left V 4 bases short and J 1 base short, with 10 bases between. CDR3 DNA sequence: TGTGCCAGCAGCTCCCGGACAGCGAACACTGAAGCTTTCTTT. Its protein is CASSSRTANTEAFF.

Written as DNA, the CDR3 is TGTGCCAGCAGCCAGGGAGGTAGCAATCAGCCCCAGCATTTT. It encodes CASSQGGSNQPQHF. The genes are TRBV28 and TRBJ1-5; a possible D gene is TRBD1 (5 bases). CDR1 is MDHEN, CDR2 SYDVKM, per germline. V dropped 6 bases and J dropped 0 bases, with 9 bases sitting between them. The CDR3 spans 14 residues.

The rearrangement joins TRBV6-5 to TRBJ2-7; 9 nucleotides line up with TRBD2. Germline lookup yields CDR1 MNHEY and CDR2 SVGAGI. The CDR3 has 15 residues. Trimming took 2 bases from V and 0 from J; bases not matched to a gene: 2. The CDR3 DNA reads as TGTGCCAGCAGTTACGCGGGGGGGAGCTCCTACGAGCAGTACTTC. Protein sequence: CASSYAGGSSYEQYF.

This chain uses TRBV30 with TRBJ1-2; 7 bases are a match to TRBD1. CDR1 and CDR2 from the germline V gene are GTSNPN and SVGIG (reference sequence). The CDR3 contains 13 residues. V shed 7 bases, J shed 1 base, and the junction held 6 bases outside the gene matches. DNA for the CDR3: TGTGCCTTAACAGGGGCTGTTAACTATGGCTACACCTTC. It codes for CALTGAVNYGYTF.

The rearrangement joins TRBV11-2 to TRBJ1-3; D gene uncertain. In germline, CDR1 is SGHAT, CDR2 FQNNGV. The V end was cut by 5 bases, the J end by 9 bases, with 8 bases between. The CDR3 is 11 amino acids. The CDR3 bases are TGTGCCAGCAGCCCCCGGGGCACCATATATTTT. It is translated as CASSPRGTIYF.

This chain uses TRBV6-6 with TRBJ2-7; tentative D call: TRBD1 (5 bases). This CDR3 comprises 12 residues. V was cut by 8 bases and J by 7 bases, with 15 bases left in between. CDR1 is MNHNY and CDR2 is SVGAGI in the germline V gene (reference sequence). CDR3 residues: CASGYIAGEQYF. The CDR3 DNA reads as TGTGCCAGCGGCTACATCGCAGGGGAGCAGTACTTC.

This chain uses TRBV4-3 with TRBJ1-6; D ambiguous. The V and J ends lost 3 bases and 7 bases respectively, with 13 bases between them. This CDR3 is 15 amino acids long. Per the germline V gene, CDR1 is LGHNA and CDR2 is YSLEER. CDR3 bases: TGCGCCAGCAGCCAGTCGGTCCGGGGAAATTCACCCCTCCACTTT. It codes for CASSQSVRGNSPLHF.

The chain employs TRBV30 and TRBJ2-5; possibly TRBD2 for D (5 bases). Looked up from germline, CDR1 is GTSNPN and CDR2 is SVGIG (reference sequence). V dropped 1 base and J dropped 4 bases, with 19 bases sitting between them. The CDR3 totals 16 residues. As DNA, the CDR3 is TGTGCCTGGAGTGGGGCCCCCTTAGCGAGCGGAGAGACCCAGTACTTC. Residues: CAWSGAPLASGETQYF.

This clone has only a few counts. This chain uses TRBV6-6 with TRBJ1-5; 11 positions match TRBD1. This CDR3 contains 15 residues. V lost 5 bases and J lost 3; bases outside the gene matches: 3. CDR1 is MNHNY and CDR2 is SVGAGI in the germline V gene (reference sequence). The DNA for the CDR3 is TGTGCCAGCAGTATGGGACAGGGGGACAATCAGCCCCAGCATTTT. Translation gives CASSMGQGDNQPQHF.

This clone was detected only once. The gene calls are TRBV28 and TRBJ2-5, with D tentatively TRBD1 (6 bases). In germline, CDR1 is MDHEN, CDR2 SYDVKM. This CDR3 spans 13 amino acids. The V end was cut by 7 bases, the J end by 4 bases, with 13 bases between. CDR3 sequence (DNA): TGTGCCAGCACCGTCCAGGGGAGAGAGACCCAGTACTTC. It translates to CASTVQGRETQYF.

The CDR3 DNA sequence: TGCGCCAGCAGCCAAGATTCTCCAGCGGACTCCTACAATGAGCAGTTCTTC. This translates into CASSQDSPADSYNEQFF. The chain has TRBV4-3 and TRBJ2-1, with a possible D match to TRBD2 (5 bases). Germline V lookup: CDR1 LGHNA, CDR2 YSLEER. The CDR3 runs 17 residues. V lost 0 bases to trimming and J lost 0 bases, with 12 bases between them.

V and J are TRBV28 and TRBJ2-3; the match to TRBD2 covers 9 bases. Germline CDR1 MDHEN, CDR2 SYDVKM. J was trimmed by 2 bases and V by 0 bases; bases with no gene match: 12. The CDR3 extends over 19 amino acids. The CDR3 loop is CASSLWVGGGAGTTDTQYF. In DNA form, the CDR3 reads TGTGCCAGCAGTTTATGGGTTGGCGGGGGGGCCGGAACCACAGATACGCAGTATTTT.

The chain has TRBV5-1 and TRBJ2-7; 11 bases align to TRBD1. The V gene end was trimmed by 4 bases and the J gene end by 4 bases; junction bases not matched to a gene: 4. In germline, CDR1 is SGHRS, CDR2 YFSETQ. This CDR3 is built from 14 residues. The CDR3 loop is CASSRGQGGYEQYF. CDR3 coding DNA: TGCGCCAGCAGCCGGGGACAGGGGGGGTACGAGCAGTACTTC.

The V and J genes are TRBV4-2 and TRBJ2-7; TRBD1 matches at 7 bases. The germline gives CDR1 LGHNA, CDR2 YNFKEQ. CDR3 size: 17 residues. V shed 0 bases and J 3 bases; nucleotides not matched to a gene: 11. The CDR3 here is CASSQDIPDRRFYEQYF. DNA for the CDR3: TGTGCCAGCAGCCAAGATATACCGGACAGGCGGTTCTACGAGCAGTACTTC.

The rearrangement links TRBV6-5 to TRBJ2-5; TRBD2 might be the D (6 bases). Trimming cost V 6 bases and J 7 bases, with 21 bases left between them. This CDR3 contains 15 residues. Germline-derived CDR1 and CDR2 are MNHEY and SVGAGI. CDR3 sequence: CASRLKTGGEGTQYF. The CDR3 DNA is TGTGCCAGCAGATTAAAAACCGGGGGAGAGGGGACCCAGTACTTC.

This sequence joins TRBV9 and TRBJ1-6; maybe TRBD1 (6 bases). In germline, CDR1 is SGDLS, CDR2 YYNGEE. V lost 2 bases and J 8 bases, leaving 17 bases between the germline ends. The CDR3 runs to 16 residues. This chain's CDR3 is CASSVSRGTGDSPLHF. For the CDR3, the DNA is TGTGCCAGCAGCGTTTCTAGGGGGACCGGGGATTCACCCCTCCACTTT.